Below, 24 T cell receptor beta chains from the same sample are listed, as sequenced in a study of blood T cells in healthy people across ages. A J-beta primer mix and a sample-barcoded 5' primer were used in a second PCR of roughly 7 to 12 cycles. A single record per CDR3 protein comes from TCRdb applying MiXCR to the 5' RACE reads. The sample includes about 1.8 million distinct CDR3 sequences, roughly 49% of them seen just once. Sequencing input: blood. These receptors originate from a woman aged 40 to 55 in good health.

The chain uses TRBV6-5 and TRBJ2-5, with D tentatively TRBD2 (5 bases). The CDR3 length is 14 residues. V lost 0 bases to trimming and J lost 5 bases, with 10 bases between them. In germline, CDR1 is MNHEY, CDR2 SVGAGI. CDR3 residues: CASSYSFSGETQYF. CDR3 bases: TGTGCCAGCAGTTACTCGTTTTCGGGGGAGACCCAGTACTTC.

The table lists this clonotype with a few counts. The rearrangement links TRBV4-3 to TRBJ2-5, with D perhaps TRBD1 (6 bases). CDR1 is LGHNA and CDR2 is YSLEER in the germline V gene. The CDR3 consists of 12 residues. Trimming removed 0 bases from V and 10 bases from J, with 9 bases in between. The CDR3 protein is CASSQEQGDQYF. The CDR3, as DNA: TGCGCCAGCAGCCAAGAACAGGGAGACCAGTACTTC.

The chain recombines TRBV7-9 with TRBJ2-7, with 7 bases matching TRBD1. Germline CDR1 and CDR2: SEHNR and FQNEAQ (reference sequence). CDR3 length: 15 residues. V shed 5 bases, J shed 0 bases, and the junction held 7 bases outside the gene matches. The CDR3 is CASSQQTGSSYEQYF. The CDR3 DNA sequence: TGTGCCAGCAGCCAGCAGACAGGGAGCTCCTACGAGCAGTACTTC.

The chain uses TRBV29-1 and TRBJ2-5; D is perhaps TRBD2 (6 bases). The CDR3 runs 12 residues. The V end was cut by 8 bases, the J end by 5 bases, with 15 bases between. Germline lookup yields CDR1 SQVTM and CDR2 ANQGSEA. The DNA for the CDR3 is TGCAGCTCCCGACCTGGGGGGGAGACCCAGTACTTC. Amino acid sequence: CSSRPGGETQYF.

Turning to this clonotype: A read error may produce the germline difference seen at one junction end. This chain connects TRBV20-1 to TRBJ1-4; TRBD1 agrees at 12 bases. The CDR3 runs 13 residues. In germline, CDR1 is DFQATT, CDR2 SNEGSKA (reference sequence). The DNA of the CDR3 is TGCAGCGCTACCGGGACAGGGGGCGAAAAACTGTTTTTT. Its protein is CSATGTGGEKLFF.

J is TRBJ2-3 and V is TRBV7-8; no firm D call. Trimming took off 1 base at V and 2 bases at J, with 13 bases between the two ends. The length of the CDR3 is 16 residues. The germline CDR1 and CDR2 sequences are SGHVS and FQNEAQ. The CDR3 region is CASSLVDPALTDTQYF. In nucleotides, the CDR3 is TGTGCCAGCAGCTTAGTGGACCCGGCCCTCACAGATACGCAGTATTTT. The full variable domain, completed using reference TRBV7-8 and TRBJ2-3, is GAGVSQSPRYKVAKRGQDVALRCDPISGHVSLFWYQQALGQGPEFLTYFQNEAQLDKSGLPSDRFFAERPEGSVSTLKIQRTQQEDSAVYLCASSLVDPALTDTQYFGPGTRLTVL.

This clonotype was recorded many times. The V call is TRBV7-2, the J call TRBJ2-3; TRBD2 aligns across 8 bases. The germline V gene has CDR1 SGHTA and CDR2 FQGNSA. The CDR3 totals 16 residues. The V and J ends lost 2 bases and 2 bases, in that order; junction bases with no gene match: 6. CDR3 coding DNA: TGTGCCAGCAGCTTACTCGCGGGGGGATCCACAGATACGCAGTATTTT. Its protein product is CASSLLAGGSTDTQYF. The full variable domain, its missing parts supplied by reference TRBV7-2 and TRBJ2-3, is GAGVSQSPSNKVTEKGKDVELRCDPISGHTALYWYRQSLGQGLEFLIYFQGNSAPDKSGLPSDRFSAERTGGSVSTLTIQRTQQEDSAVYLCASSLLAGGSTDTQYFGPGTRLTVL.

V gene TRBV6-2 or TRBV6-3 combines with J gene TRBJ2-6; D not certain. Germline CDR1 reads MNHEY; CDR2 reads SVGEGT. The CDR3 sequence is 15 residues long. Trimming removed 2 bases from V and 0 bases from J, with 5 bases in between. The CDR3 DNA reads as TGTGCCAGCAGTTACGTGACCTCTGGGGCCAACGTCCTGACTTTC. Amino acid sequence: CASSYVTSGANVLTF.

The chain recombines TRBV7-9 with TRBJ2-1; D is perhaps TRBD1 (6 bases). This CDR3 spans 15 amino acids. Germline V gene sequence: CDR1 SEHNR, CDR2 FQNEAQ (reference sequence). V was pared by 1 base and J by 7 bases, with 14 bases between. The CDR3 DNA reads as TGTGCCAGCAGCTTAGTACAGGGTACTCTGAATGAGCAGTTCTTC. It is translated as CASSLVQGTLNEQFF. The variable domain in full, completed from reference TRBV7-9 and TRBJ2-1, reads DTGVSQNPRHKITKRGQNVTFRCDPISEHNRLYWYRQTLGQGPEFLTYFQNEAQLEKSRLLSDRFSAERPKGSFSTLEIQRTEQGDSAMYLCASSLVQGTLNEQFFGPGTRLTVL.

The genes are TRBV11-2 and TRBJ2-5; D gene ambiguous. Trimming removed 1 base from V and 4 bases from J, with 13 bases in between. Per the germline V gene, CDR1 is SGHAT and CDR2 is FQNNGV. The CDR3 totals 15 residues. CDR3 in amino acids: CASSLGQVVVETQYF. CDR3 sequence (DNA): TGTGCCAGCAGCTTAGGGCAGGTTGTCGTAGAGACCCAGTACTTC.

The J gene is TRBJ2-7, the V gene TRBV6-6, with unresolved D. V lost 8 bases to trimming and J lost 4 bases, with 12 bases between them. The V gene's germline CDR1 is MNHNY and CDR2 SVGAGI (reference sequence). This CDR3 is 12 amino acids long. The CDR3 is CASVGQPYEQYF. CDR3 in DNA: TGTGCCAGCGTAGGGCAGCCATACGAGCAGTACTTC.

In nucleotides, the CDR3 is TGCAGTGGGGAGCGGGGGGGCCAAGAGACCCAGTACTTC. This codes for CSGERGGQETQYF. The chain combines TRBV20-1 with TRBJ2-5, with 10 bases fitting TRBD2. The V segment lost 7 bases and the J segment 1 base; nucleotides outside the gene matches: 3. CDR3 length equals 13 residues. CDR1 and CDR2 from the germline V gene are DFQATT and SNEGSKA (reference sequence).

The chain has TRBV20-1 and TRBJ2-3, with TRBD1 as a possible D gene (6 bases). There are 14 residues in the CDR3. Germline V gives CDR1 DFQATT, CDR2 SNEGSKA (reference sequence). Deletions cut 5 bases from V and 1 base from J, with 13 bases between. The DNA of the CDR3 is TGCAGTGCTCCCCGGCCAGGGGGCACAGATACGCAGTATTTT. It codes for CSAPRPGGTDTQYF.

This clonotype turned up a few times. The gene calls are TRBV27 and TRBJ2-3, with 7 positions matching TRBD1. Trimming cost V 2 bases and J 4 bases; bases outside gene matches: 12. Germline CDR1 is MNHEY and CDR2 is SMNVEV (reference sequence). This CDR3 region has 17 residues. DNA of the CDR3: TGTGCCAGCAGTTTAGGGATAGGGGGCCCCCCGGCAGATACGCAGTATTTT. It encodes CASSLGIGGPPADTQYF.

V and J are TRBV4-2 and TRBJ2-1, with 10 bases that match TRBD2. Trimming removed 3 bases from V and 6 bases from J; junction bases left unmatched: 8. The CDR3 contains 16 residues. Germline assignment: CDR1 LGHNA and CDR2 YNFKEQ. The CDR3 nucleotides are TGTGCCAGCAGCCACGGTCTAGCGGGGGCCGCCAATGAGCAGTTCTTC. Its protein is CASSHGLAGAANEQFF.

The V gene is TRBV27, the J gene TRBJ2-1, with D possibly matching TRBD1 (6 bases). Deletions cut 6 bases from V and 1 base from J, with 22 bases between. Germline V gene sequence: CDR1 MNHEY, CDR2 SMNVEV (reference sequence). The length of the CDR3 is 18 residues. The CDR3 DNA is TGTGCCAGCAGCACAGGGTCCCCGGGTCCCGGATCCTACAATGAGCAGTTCTTC. Translation gives CASSTGSPGPGSYNEQFF.

This clonotype has just a few counts. The chain uses TRBV11-2 and TRBJ2-7; D is unresolved. The CDR3 is made up of 15 amino acids. Trimming removed 1 base from V and 1 base from J, with 11 bases in between. CDR1 SGHAT and CDR2 FQNNGV come from the germline V gene. The CDR3 sequence: CASSLGQPLSYEQYF. The CDR3 DNA is TGTGCCAGCAGCTTAGGTCAGCCTCTTTCCTACGAGCAGTACTTC.

The table lists this clonotype with a few counts. The genes are TRBV20-1 and TRBJ2-1; 10 bases agree with TRBD2. Germline V gene data show CDR1 as DFQATT and CDR2 as SNEGSKA (reference sequence). After removal of 6 bases from V and 7 bases from J, the junction contained 12 bases not matched to a gene. The CDR3 totals 15 residues. The CDR3 loop is CSARPLAGVGNEQFF. In nucleotides, the CDR3 is TGCAGTGCCAGGCCCCTAGCGGGGGTGGGAAATGAGCAGTTCTTC.

V and J are TRBV7-9 and TRBJ2-1, with TRBD2 as a possible D gene (5 bases). V dropped 1 base and J dropped 4 bases, with 11 bases sitting between them. The CDR3 is made up of 15 amino acids. Germline V gives CDR1 SEHNR, CDR2 FQNEAQ (reference sequence). The CDR3 spells CASSLGPEGYNEQFF. CDR3 DNA: TGTGCCAGCAGCTTAGGTCCCGAGGGTTACAATGAGCAGTTCTTC.

This sequence joins TRBV28 and TRBJ1-5; D unresolved. In germline, CDR1 is MDHEN, CDR2 SYDVKM. Trimming removed 4 bases from V and 1 base from J, with 11 bases in between. The CDR3 is 15 amino acids. CDR3 sequence: CASSSLVGSNQPQHF. DNA for the CDR3: TGTGCCAGCAGTTCGTTAGTGGGGAGCAATCAGCCCCAGCATTTT.

A single count supports this clonotype. This rearrangement joins TRBV6-6 to TRBJ1-3; possible D gene TRBD1, 5 bases. This CDR3 comprises 14 residues. Germline V gene lookup returns CDR1 MNHNY and CDR2 SVGAGI (reference sequence). V was pared by 6 bases and J by 8 bases, with 17 bases between. CDR3 bases: TGTGCCAGCAGGCTGGGGCCGGATGGGGACACCATATATTTT. Its protein is CASRLGPDGDTIYF.

This sequence joins TRBV12-3 or TRBV12-4 and TRBJ2-1; a possible D gene is TRBD1 (5 bases). V lost 5 bases and J lost 0, with 11 bases in between. There are 15 residues in the CDR3. As DNA, the CDR3 is TGTGCCAGCAGTCCTCCGGACACCTCCTACAATGAGCAGTTCTTC. Its translation is CASSPPDTSYNEQFF.

V is TRBV27 and J is TRBJ2-5, with D possibly being TRBD1 (5 bases). Gene TRBJ2-7 matches the end of the DNA better, so the J call may be wrong. The CDR3 covers 13 residues. Per germline, CDR1 MNHEY and CDR2 SMNVEV (reference sequence). CDR3 region: CASSLRAGHEQYF. DNA of the CDR3: TGTGCCAGCAGTTTACGGGCAGGGCACGAGCAGTACTTC.

The rearrangement links TRBV15 to TRBJ1-6, with 7 bases fitting TRBD1. Per the germline V gene, CDR1 is LNHNV and CDR2 is YYDKDF (reference sequence). Losses at the gene ends were 1 base for V and 6 bases for J; bases not matched to a gene: 0. The CDR3 sequence is 14 residues long. The CDR3 coding sequence is TGTGCCACCAGCAGAGGGGACAGTAATTCACCCCTCCACTTT. Its translation: CATSRGDSNSPLHF.